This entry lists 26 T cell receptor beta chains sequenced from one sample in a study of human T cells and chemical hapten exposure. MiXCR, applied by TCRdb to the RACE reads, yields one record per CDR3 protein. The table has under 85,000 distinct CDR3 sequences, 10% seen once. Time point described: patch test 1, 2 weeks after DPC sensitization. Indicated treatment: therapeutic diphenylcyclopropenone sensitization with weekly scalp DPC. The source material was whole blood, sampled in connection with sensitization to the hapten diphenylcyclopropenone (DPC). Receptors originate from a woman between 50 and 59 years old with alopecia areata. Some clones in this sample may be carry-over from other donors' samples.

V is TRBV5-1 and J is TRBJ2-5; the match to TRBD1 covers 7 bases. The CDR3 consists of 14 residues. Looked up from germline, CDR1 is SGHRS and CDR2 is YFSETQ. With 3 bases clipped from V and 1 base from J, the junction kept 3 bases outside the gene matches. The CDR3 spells CASSSGTAQETQYF. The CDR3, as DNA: TGCGCCAGCAGCTCCGGGACAGCCCAAGAGACCCAGTACTTC.

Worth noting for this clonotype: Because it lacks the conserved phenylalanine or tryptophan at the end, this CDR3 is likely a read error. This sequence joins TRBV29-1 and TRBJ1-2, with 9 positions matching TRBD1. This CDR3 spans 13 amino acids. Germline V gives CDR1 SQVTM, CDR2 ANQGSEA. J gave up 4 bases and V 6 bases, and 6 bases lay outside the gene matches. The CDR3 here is CSVSGTGLYGYTS. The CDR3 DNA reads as TGCAGCGTGTCCGGGACAGGGCTCTATGGCTACACCTCC.

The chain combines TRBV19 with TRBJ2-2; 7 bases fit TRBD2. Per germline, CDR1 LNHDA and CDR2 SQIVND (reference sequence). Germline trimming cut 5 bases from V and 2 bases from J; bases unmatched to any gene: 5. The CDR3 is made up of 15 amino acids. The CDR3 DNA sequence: TGTGCCAGTAGTGGGAGGGTCGGTAACACCGGGGAGCTGTTTTTT. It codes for CASSGRVGNTGELFF.

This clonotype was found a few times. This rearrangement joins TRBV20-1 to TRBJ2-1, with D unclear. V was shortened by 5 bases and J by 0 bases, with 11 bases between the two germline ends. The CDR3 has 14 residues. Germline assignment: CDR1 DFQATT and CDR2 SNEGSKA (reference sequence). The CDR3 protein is CSASEPSSYNEQFF. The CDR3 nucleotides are TGCAGTGCTTCCGAACCTAGCTCCTACAATGAGCAGTTCTTC.

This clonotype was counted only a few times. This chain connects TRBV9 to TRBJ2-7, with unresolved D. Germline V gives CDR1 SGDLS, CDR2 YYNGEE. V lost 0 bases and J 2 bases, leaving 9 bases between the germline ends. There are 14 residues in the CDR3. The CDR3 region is CASSVGSNPYEQYF. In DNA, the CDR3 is TGTGCCAGCAGCGTAGGGAGCAACCCCTACGAGCAGTACTTC.

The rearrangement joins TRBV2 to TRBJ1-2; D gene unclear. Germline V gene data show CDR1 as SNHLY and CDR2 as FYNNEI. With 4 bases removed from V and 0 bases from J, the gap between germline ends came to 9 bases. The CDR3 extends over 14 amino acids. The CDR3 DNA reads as TGTGCCAGCAGTGCTCAGTCTCCTAACTATGGCTACACCTTC. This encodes CASSAQSPNYGYTF.

The DNA for the CDR3 is TGCAGCGTTGGGGCAGGGAAAAACGAGCAGTACTTC. This translates into CSVGAGKNEQYF. The chain uses TRBV29-1 and TRBJ2-7; possible D gene TRBD1, 5 bases. This CDR3 region has 12 residues. The V gene lost 4 bases and the J gene lost 5 bases, with 12 bases spanning the gap. Germline assignment: CDR1 SQVTM and CDR2 ANQGSEA.

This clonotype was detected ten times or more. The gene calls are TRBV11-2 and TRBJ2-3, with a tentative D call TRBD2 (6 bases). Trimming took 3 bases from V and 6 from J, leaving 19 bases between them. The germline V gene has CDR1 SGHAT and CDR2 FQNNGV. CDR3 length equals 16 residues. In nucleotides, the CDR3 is TGTGCCAGCAGCTTCCTGACGGGAGTGACGATGGATACGCAGTATTTT. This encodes CASSFLTGVTMDTQYF.

CDR3 sequence (DNA): TGTGCCAGCAGCTTTTCGACCCCGGGGGGTTACCAAGAGACCCAGTACTTC. Its protein product is CASSFSTPGGYQETQYF. The chain combines TRBV7-6 with TRBJ2-5; 7 bases line up with TRBD2. V was pared by 3 bases and J by 0 bases, with 10 bases of the junction left unmatched. Per the germline V gene, CDR1 is SGHVS and CDR2 is FNYEAQ. The CDR3 sequence is 17 residues long.

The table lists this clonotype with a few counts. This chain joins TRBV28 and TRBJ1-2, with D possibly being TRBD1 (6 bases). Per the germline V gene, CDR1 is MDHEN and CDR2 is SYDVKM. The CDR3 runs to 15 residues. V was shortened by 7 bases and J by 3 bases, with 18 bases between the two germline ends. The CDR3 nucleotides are TGTGCCAGCACCTCCCCGGGACAATATGACTATGGCTACACCTTC. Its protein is CASTSPGQYDYGYTF.

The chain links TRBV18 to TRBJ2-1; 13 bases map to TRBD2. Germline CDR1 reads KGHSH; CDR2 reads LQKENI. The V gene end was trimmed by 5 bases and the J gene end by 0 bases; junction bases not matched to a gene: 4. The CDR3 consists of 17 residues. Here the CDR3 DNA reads TGTGCCAGCTCAGCACTAGCGGGAGGGGCCTCCTACAATGAGCAGTTCTTC. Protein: CASSALAGGASYNEQFF. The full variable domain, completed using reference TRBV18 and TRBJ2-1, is NAGVMQNPRHLVRRRGQEARLRCSPMKGHSHVYWYRQLPEEGLKFMVYLQKENIIDESGMPKERFSAEFPKEGPSILRIQQVVRGDSAAYFCASSALAGGASYNEQFFGPGTRLTVL.

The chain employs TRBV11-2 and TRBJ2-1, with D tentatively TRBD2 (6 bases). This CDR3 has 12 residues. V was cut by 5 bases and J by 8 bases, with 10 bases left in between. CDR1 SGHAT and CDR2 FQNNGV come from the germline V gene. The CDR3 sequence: CASSVTSHEQFF. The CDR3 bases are TGTGCCAGCAGCGTGACTAGTCATGAGCAGTTCTTC. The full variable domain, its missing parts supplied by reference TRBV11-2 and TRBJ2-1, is EAGVAQSPRYKIIEKRQSVAFWCNPISGHATLYWYQQILGQGPKLLIQFQNNGVVDDSQLPKDRFSAERLKGVDSTLKIQPAKLEDSAVYLCASSVTSHEQFFGPGTRLTVL.

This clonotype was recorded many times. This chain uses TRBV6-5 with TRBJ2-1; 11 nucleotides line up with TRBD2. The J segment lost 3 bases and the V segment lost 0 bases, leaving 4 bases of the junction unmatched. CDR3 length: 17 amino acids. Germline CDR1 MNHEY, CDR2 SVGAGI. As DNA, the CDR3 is TGTGCCAGCAGTTACTCTAGACTAGCGGGACGCTACAATGAGCAGTTCTTC. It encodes CASSYSRLAGRYNEQFF.

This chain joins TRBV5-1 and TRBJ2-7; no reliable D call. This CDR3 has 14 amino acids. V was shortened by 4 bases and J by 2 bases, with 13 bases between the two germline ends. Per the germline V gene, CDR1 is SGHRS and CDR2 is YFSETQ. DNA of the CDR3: TGCGCCAGCAGCGATCTCTCAGGAACCTACGAGCAGTACTTC. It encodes CASSDLSGTYEQYF.

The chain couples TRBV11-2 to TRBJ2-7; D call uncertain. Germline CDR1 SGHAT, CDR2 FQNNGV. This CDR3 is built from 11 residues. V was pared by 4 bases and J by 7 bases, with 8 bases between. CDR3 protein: CASSSSSEQYF. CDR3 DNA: TGTGCCAGCAGCTCCTCAAGTGAGCAGTACTTC.

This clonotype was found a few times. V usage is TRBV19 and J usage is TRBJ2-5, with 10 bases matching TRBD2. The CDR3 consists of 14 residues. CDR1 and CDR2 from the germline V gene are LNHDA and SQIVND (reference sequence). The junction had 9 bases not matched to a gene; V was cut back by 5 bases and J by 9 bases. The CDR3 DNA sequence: TGTGCCAGTAGTCGCGGACTAGCGGACGGGGCCCAGTACTTC. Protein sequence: CASSRGLADGAQYF.

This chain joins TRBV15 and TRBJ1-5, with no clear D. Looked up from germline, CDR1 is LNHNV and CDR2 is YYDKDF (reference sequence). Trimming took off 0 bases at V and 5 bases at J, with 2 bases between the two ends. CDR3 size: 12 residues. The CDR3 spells CATSRDYQPQHF. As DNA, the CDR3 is TGTGCCACCAGCAGAGACTATCAGCCCCAGCATTTT.

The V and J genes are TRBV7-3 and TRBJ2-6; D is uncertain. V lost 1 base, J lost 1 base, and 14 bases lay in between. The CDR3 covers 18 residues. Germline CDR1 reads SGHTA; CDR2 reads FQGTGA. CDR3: CASSLNAKTPSGANVLTF. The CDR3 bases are TGTGCCAGCAGCTTAAACGCCAAGACCCCATCTGGGGCCAACGTCCTGACTTTC.

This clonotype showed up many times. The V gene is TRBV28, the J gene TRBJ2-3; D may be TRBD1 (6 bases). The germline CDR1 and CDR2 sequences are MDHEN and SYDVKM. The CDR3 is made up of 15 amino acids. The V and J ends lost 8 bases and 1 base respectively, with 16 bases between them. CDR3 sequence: CASDRRGVGTDTQYF. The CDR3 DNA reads TGTGCCAGCGATCGCAGGGGAGTCGGCACAGATACGCAGTATTTT.

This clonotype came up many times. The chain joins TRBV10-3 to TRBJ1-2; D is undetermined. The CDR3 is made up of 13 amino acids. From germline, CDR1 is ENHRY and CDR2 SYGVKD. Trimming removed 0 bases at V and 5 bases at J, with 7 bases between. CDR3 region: CAISESADYGYTF. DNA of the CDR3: TGTGCCATCAGTGAGTCGGCGGATTATGGCTACACCTTC.

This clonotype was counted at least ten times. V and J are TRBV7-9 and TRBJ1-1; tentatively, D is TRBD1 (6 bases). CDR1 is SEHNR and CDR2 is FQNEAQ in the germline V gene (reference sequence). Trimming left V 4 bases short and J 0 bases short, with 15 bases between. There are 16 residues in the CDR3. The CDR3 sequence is CASSSRGGRVNTEAFF. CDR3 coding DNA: TGTGCCAGCAGCTCCAGGGGAGGGAGGGTGAACACTGAAGCTTTCTTT.

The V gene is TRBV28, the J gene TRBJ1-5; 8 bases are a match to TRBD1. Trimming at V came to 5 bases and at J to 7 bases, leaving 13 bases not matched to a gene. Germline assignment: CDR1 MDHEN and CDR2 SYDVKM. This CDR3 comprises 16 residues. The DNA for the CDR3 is TGTGCCAGCAGTCCGCACGGACAGGGTGTAGGCCAGCCCCAGCATTTT. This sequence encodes CASSPHGQGVGQPQHF.

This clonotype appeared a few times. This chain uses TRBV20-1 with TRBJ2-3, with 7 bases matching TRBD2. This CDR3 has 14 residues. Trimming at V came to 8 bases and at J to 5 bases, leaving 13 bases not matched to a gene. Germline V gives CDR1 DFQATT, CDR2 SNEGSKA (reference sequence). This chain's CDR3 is CSTPFRRERDTQYF. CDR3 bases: TGCAGTACGCCTTTTCGGCGGGAGAGAGATACGCAGTATTTT.

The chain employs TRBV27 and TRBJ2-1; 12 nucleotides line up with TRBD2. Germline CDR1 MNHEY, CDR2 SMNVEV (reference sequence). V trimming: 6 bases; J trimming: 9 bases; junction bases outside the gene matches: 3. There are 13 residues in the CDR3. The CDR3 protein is CASRTSGSREQFF. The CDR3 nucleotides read TGTGCCAGCAGGACTAGCGGGAGCCGTGAGCAGTTCTTC.

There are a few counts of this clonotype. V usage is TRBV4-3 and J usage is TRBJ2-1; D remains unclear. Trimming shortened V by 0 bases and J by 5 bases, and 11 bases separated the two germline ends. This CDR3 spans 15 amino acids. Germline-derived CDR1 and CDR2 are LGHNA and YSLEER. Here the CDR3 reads CASSQDGTADNEQFF. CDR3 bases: TGCGCCAGCAGCCAAGATGGAACGGCTGACAATGAGCAGTTCTTC.

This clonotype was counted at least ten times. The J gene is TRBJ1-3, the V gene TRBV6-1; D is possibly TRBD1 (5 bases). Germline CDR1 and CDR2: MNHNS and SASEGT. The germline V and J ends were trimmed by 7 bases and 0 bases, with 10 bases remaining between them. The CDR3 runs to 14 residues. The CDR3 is CASTPGGSGNTIYF. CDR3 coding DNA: TGTGCCAGCACCCCGGGGGGCTCTGGAAACACCATATATTTT.